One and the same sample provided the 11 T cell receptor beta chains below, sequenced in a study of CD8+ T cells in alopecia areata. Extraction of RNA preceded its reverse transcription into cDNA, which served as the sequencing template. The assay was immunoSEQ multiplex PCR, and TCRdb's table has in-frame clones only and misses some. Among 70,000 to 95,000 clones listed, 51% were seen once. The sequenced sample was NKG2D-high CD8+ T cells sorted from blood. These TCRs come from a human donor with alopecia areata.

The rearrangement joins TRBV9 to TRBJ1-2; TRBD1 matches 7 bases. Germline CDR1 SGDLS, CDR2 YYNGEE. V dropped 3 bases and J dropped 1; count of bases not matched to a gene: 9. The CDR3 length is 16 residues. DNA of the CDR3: TGTGCCAGCAGCGGCGCCCAGACAGGGAGTAACTATGGCTACACCTTC. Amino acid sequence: CASSGAQTGSNYGYTF.

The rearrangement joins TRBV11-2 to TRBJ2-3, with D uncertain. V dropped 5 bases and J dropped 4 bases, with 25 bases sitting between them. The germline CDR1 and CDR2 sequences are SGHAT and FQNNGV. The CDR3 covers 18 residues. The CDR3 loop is CASSPREIAAPTADTQYF. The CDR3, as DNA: TGTGCCAGCAGCCCTCGAGAGATCGCAGCCCCAACAGCAGATACGCAGTATTTT.

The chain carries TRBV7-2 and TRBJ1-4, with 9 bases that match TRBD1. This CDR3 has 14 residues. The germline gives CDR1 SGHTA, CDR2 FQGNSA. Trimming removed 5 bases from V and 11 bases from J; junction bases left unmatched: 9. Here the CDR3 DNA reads TGTGCCAGCAGCATGGGACAGGGTATAGAGAAACTGTTTTTT. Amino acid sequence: CASSMGQGIEKLFF.

The DNA of the CDR3 is TGCGCCAGCAGCTTGACGCCCAACACCGGGGAGCTGTTTTTT. Amino acid sequence: CASSLTPNTGELFF. The chain combines TRBV5-1 with TRBJ2-2; D gene unclear. Germline CDR1 reads SGHRS; CDR2 reads YFSETQ. V was trimmed by 1 base and J by 2 bases, leaving 6 bases between them. The length of the CDR3 is 14 residues.

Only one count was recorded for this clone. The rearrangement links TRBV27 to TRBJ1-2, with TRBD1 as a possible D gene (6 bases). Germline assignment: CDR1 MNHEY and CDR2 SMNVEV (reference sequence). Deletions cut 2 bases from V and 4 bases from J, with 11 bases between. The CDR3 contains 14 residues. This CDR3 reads CASSLIAGAYGYTF. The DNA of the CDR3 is TGTGCCAGCAGTTTAATCGCAGGGGCCTATGGCTACACCTTC.

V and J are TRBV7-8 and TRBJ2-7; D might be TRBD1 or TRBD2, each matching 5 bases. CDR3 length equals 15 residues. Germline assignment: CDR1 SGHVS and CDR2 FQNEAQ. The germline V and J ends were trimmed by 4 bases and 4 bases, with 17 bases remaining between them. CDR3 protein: CASSSPVTGQYEQYF. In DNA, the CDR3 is TGTGCCAGCAGCTCGCCCGTGACGGGGCAATACGAGCAGTACTTC. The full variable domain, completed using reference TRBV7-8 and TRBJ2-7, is GAGVSQSPRYKVAKRGQDVALRCDPISGHVSLFWYQQALGQGPEFLTYFQNEAQLDKSGLPSDRFFAERPEGSVSTLKIQRTQQEDSAVYLCASSSPVTGQYEQYFGPGTRLTVT.

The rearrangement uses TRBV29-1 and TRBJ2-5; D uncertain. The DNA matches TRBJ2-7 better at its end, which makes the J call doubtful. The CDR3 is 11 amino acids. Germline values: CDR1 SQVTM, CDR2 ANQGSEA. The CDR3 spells CSVEDHYEQYF. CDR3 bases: TGCAGCGTTGAAGACCATTACGAGCAGTACTTC.

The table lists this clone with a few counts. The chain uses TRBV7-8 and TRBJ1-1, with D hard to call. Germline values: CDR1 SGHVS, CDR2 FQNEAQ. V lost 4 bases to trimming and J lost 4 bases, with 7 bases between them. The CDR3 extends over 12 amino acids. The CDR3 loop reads CASSWGATEAFF. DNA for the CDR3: TGTGCCAGCAGCTGGGGTGCCACTGAAGCTTTCTTT.

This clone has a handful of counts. The CDR3 reads CASSQLAGGHNEQFF. The CDR3 DNA is TGCGCCAGCAGTCAACTAGCGGGGGGCCACAATGAGCAGTTCTTC. This chain joins TRBV23-1 and TRBJ2-1, with 11 bases matching TRBD2. TRBV23-1 is labeled an ORF, and its function is uncertain. With V trimmed by 2 bases and J by 5 bases, 2 bases remained unmatched. The CDR3 consists of 15 residues.

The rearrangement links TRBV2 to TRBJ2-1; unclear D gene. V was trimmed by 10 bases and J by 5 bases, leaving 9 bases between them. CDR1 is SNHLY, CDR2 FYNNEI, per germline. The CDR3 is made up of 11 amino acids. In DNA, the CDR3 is TGTGCCACCCCAACCAACAATGAGCAGTTCTTC. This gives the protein CATPTNNEQFF.

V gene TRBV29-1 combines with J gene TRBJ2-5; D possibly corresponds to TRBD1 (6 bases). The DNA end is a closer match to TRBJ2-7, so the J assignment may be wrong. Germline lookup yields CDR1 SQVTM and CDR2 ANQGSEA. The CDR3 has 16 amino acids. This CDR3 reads CSVEQMKAGAPYEQYF. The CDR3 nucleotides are TGCAGCGTTGAGCAAATGAAAGCAGGGGCTCCGTACGAGCAGTACTTC.